The clone carrying this T cell receptor (beta chain) was seen a handful of times. Its antigen is not identified. The data were obtained in a study of T-cell memory formation after mild COVID-19. One entry per CDR3 protein results from TCRdb running MiXCR on the 5' RACE reads. The table lists 250,000 to 300,000 distinct CDR3 sequences, about 16% of them singletons. Study results and limitations: Shrinking CD4+ clones resided mostly in CM and EM, and CD8+ ones in EMRA.

Deletions cut 4 bases from V and 1 base from J, with 4 bases between. Germline values: CDR1 SEHNR, CDR2 FQNEAQ (reference sequence). This CDR3 comprises 12 residues. This receptor was identified in a man aged 18 to 35 who had mild COVID-19 (a few samples of this study predate the infection). Cell type and time point are not known. The specimen was PBMCs or a T cell subset sorted from them (not recorded which). V and J are TRBV7-9 and TRBJ1-1; unclear D gene. CDR3 nucleotide sequence: TGTGCCAGCAGCTCCAGGAACACTGAAGCTTTCTTT. It codes for CASSSRNTEAFF.